This T cell receptor (beta chain) was recorded in a study of shared clonotypes between healthy human individuals. Turning to the study itself: Two women and a few men aged 18 to 49 served as donors. The study, taken as a whole, reports: In general, naive subsets displayed greater estimated richness than memory subsets did.

Here immunoSEQ multiplex PCR was the method, and the copy in TCRdb shows in-frame clones only, minus some. The data show roughly 2 million clones, almost 96% seen once. This clone was seen a single time. What it binds is unknown. This TCR was recovered from a man aged 18 to 30 in good health. What was sequenced was naive CD4+ T cells sorted from blood. Subset: CD45RA+ positively selected.

CDR3 in amino acids: CATSLENIQYF. CDR3 bases: TGTGCCACGTCTCTTGAAAACATTCAGTACTTC. The chain employs TRBV6-6 and TRBJ2-4; D is unclear. This CDR3 region has 11 residues. CDR1 and CDR2 (germline): MNHNY, SVGAGI (reference sequence). Trimming left V 10 bases short and J 5 bases short, with 9 bases between.